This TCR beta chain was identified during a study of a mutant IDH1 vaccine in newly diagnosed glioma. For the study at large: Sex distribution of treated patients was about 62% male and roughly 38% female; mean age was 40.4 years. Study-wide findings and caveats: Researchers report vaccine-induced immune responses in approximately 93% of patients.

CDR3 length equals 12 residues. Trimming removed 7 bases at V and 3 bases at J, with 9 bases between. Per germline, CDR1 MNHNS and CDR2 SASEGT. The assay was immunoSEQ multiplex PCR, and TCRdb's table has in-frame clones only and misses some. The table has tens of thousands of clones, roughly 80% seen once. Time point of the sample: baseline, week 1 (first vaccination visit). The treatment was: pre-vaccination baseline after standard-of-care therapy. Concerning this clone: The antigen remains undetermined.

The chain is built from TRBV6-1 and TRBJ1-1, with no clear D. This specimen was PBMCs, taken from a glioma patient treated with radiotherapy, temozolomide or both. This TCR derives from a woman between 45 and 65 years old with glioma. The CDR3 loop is CASMTPYTEAFF. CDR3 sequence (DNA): TGTGCCAGCATGACACCATACACTGAAGCTTTCTTT.